These 16 T cell receptor beta chains were all obtained from the same sample, sequenced in a study of T cell repertoires in cytomegalovirus infection. These receptors' targets are unknown. TCRdb re-analysed the reads in MiXCR, keeping a single row per CDR3 protein. The data show fewer than 950,000 distinct CDR3 sequences, approximately 30% seen once. The sequences come from cultured CD8+ T cells from PBMCs, collected from culture after CMV antigen stimulation. These receptors were obtained from a human donor in good health (CMV status not recorded). Some clones in this sample may be carry-over from other donors' samples.

The chain links TRBV6-1 to TRBJ2-5; 9 bases map to TRBD2. Germline loops: CDR1 MNHNS, CDR2 SASEGT. The CDR3 loop spans 16 amino acids. The J segment lost 5 bases and the V segment lost 1 base, leaving 8 bases of the junction unmatched. CDR3 residues: CASSEEWRGGYETQYF. CDR3 coding DNA: TGTGCCAGCAGTGAAGAGTGGCGGGGGGGCTATGAGACCCAGTACTTC.

This clonotype has a handful of counts. V usage is TRBV7-9 and J usage is TRBJ2-7, with a tentative D call TRBD1 (6 bases). This CDR3 is 13 amino acids long. V was trimmed by 5 bases and J by 5 bases, leaving 13 bases between them. The germline CDR1 and CDR2 sequences are SEHNR and FQNEAQ (reference sequence). The CDR3 region has the DNA TGTGCCAGCAGCCCGCCCGACAGGAACGAGCAGTACTTC. Translating gives CASSPPDRNEQYF. The full variable domain, completed using reference TRBV7-9 and TRBJ2-7, is DTGVSQNPRHKITKRGQNVTFRCDPISEHNRLYWYRQTLGQGPEFLTYFQNEAQLEKSRLLSDRFSAERPKGSFSTLEIQRTEQGDSAMYLCASSPPDRNEQYFGPGTRLTVT.

Of note for this clonotype: One end of the junction is discordant with germline, which a read error may explain. The rearrangement uses TRBV6-1 and TRBJ1-5, with D hard to call. This CDR3 contains 15 residues. The V gene's germline CDR1 is MNHNS and CDR2 SASEGT. The CDR3 protein is CASSEDASANQSQHF. CDR3 nucleotide sequence: TGTGCCAGCAGTGAAGACGCATCAGCCAATCAGTCCCAGCATTTT.

The V and J genes are TRBV7-9 and TRBJ1-1, with D hard to call. V was clipped by 6 bases and J by 5 bases, with 16 bases between them. CDR1 is SEHNR, CDR2 FQNEAQ, per germline (reference sequence). The CDR3 sequence is 14 residues long. The CDR3 DNA is TGTGCCAGCAGGCCAGTCGATCGGCAGACTGAAGCTTTCTTT. Encoded protein: CASRPVDRQTEAFF.

This clonotype was found many times. This chain joins TRBV12-3 or TRBV12-4 and TRBJ1-1; D gene uncertain. This CDR3 region has 18 residues. Trimming removed 4 bases from V and 0 bases from J, with 21 bases in between. The CDR3 is CASSSYLPRTELNTEAFF. The CDR3 DNA reads as TGTGCCAGCAGTTCCTATCTGCCCAGGACGGAACTGAACACTGAAGCTTTCTTT.

J is TRBJ2-7 and V is TRBV14; 13 nucleotides align to TRBD2. V lost 6 bases and J lost 2; bases outside the gene matches: 4. CDR3 length: 15 residues. Per the germline V gene, CDR1 is SGHDN and CDR2 is FVKESK. The CDR3 spells CASRHTSGGAYEQYF. The CDR3 nucleotides read TGTGCCAGCAGACACACTAGCGGGGGGGCCTACGAGCAGTACTTC.

This clonotype appeared once. The J gene is TRBJ1-2, the V gene TRBV10-3; TRBD1 matches 10 bases. Per germline, CDR1 ENHRY and CDR2 SYGVKD. CDR3 size: 18 residues. Unmatched junction bases numbered 12, after V lost 5 bases and J lost 0 bases. In DNA form, the CDR3 reads TGTGCCATCAGTCCACAAACCAGAGACAGGGGGCCTAACTATGGCTACACCTTC. It yields the protein CAISPQTRDRGPNYGYTF.

The chain uses TRBV10-3 and TRBJ2-6; 11 bases are a match to TRBD2. Germline-derived CDR1 and CDR2 are ENHRY and SYGVKD. Trimming cost V 5 bases and J 2 bases; bases outside gene matches: 11. The CDR3 has 19 residues. The CDR3 coding sequence is TGTGCCATCAGTCACCATTATAGCGGGGGGGTACCTGGGGCCAACGTCCTGACTTTC. Protein: CAISHHYSGGVPGANVLTF.

In its sample, this clonotype was seen many times. The chain is built from TRBV9 and TRBJ2-3; D uncertain. V lost 0 bases, J lost 3 bases, and 5 bases lay in between. This CDR3 contains 13 residues. From germline, CDR1 is SGDLS and CDR2 YYNGEE. The CDR3 region has the DNA TGTGCCAGCAGCGTAGCTCGAACAGATACGCAGTATTTT. Translated: CASSVARTDTQYF.

This clonotype has just a few counts. J is TRBJ1-3 and V is TRBV2; D uncertain. CDR3 size: 17 residues. V gave up 2 bases and J gave up 0 bases, with 14 bases separating them. Germline CDR1 is SNHLY and CDR2 is FYNNEI. The CDR3 sequence: CASSETGAGGSGNTIYF. The CDR3, as DNA: TGTGCCAGCAGTGAAACCGGTGCGGGAGGCTCTGGAAACACCATATATTTT.

This clonotype was detected a few times. This rearrangement joins TRBV7-9 to TRBJ1-2, with TRBD1 matching over 7 bases. Germline V lookup: CDR1 SEHNR, CDR2 FQNEAQ (reference sequence). This CDR3 spans 13 amino acids. The junction had 7 bases not matched to a gene; V was cut back by 4 bases and J by 8 bases. The CDR3 loop is CASSSQGLRGYTF. The CDR3 nucleotides read TGTGCCAGCAGCTCACAGGGGTTGAGAGGCTACACCTTC.

Concerning this clonotype itself: Germline is not matched at one junction end, which may reflect a read error. The rearrangement joins TRBV29-1 to TRBJ2-2; TRBD1 is a possible D gene (6 bases). Germline-derived CDR1 and CDR2 are SQVTM and ANQGSEA. The CDR3 runs 12 residues. Here the CDR3 DNA reads TGCTGCGTTGCACAGGGCCTCGGGGAGCTGTTTTTT. It codes for CCVAQGLGELFF.

This clonotype occurred a few times. This sequence joins TRBV7-9 and TRBJ1-2; D possibly corresponds to TRBD1 (6 bases). The CDR3 has 16 amino acids. The germline V gene has CDR1 SEHNR and CDR2 FQNEAQ (reference sequence). The V gene lost 4 bases and the J gene lost 4 bases, with 19 bases spanning the gap. In nucleotides, the CDR3 is TGTGCCAGCAGCTCCCCCCGCAGGGGTGATTCCTATGGCTACACCTTC. Its translation is CASSSPRRGDSYGYTF.

This clonotype was counted only a few times. CDR3 in DNA: TGTGCCAGCAGTTCCCCGCGTCATCCCTACGAGCAGTACGTC. Its translation: CASSSPRHPYEQYV. The chain links TRBV28 to TRBJ2-7; D call uncertain. CDR3 size: 14 residues. Germline CDR1 MDHEN, CDR2 SYDVKM. Trimming took off 4 bases at V and 2 bases at J, with 12 bases between the two ends.

The gene calls are TRBV2 and TRBJ2-3; no firm D call. CDR1 SNHLY and CDR2 FYNNEI come from the germline V gene. This CDR3 has 15 residues. V was trimmed by 3 bases and J by 1 base, leaving 11 bases between them. For the CDR3, the DNA is TGTGCCAGCAGTGAGGAAGAGCTCCGCACAGATACGCAGTATTTT. Translating it yields CASSEEELRTDTQYF.

The chain has TRBV6-2 or TRBV6-3 and TRBJ2-6; TRBD1 is a possible D gene (6 bases). Germline-derived CDR1 and CDR2 are MNHEY and SVGEGT. The CDR3 extends over 16 amino acids. V shed 6 bases and J shed 1 base, with 13 bases lying between them. CDR3 nucleotides: TGTGCCAGCAGCCGAGAGGGACATTCTGGGGCCAACGTCCTGACTTTC. Translating it yields CASSREGHSGANVLTF.